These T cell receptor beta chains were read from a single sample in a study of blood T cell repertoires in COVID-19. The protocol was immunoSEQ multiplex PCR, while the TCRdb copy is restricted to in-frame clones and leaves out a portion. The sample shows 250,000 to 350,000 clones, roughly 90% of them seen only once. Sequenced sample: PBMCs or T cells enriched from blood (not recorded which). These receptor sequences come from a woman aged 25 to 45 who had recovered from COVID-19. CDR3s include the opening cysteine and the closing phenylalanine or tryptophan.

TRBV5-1,CASSFSGRAYEQYF
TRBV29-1,CSVEEGAGNQPQHF
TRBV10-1,CASSEGVSGRDRKGSYNEQFF
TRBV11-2,CATHVAGLHTGELFF
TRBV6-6,CASTYSTGGNSPLHF
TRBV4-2,CASSQDAGKQGRWSNQPQHF
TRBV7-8,CASKRAGGQADTQYF
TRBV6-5,CASSRDSTAYEQYF
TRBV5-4,CASSSTGSNEQYF
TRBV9,CASSGTANTGELFF
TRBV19,CASNDRSRNQPQHF
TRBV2,CASSENKGTASSYEQYF
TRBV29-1,CSAKTTGRTDTQYF
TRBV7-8,CASSSGTGDGYGYTF
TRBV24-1,CATSDSGEETQYF
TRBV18,CASSPGLDRRDTQYF
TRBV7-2,CASSLARGGMAEAFF
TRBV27,CASRPGTSGASYQETQYF
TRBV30,CAWSSTTAWNYGYTF
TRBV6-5,CASEGGLAGVSEQFF
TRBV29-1,CSVEDLAGQGYEQYF
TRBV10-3,CAISVSESTDTQYF
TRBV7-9,CASSFQGQGNNEQFF
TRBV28,CAIPSGAASNYGYTF
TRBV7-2,CASSLGLAEEQFF
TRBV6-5,CAVGTGGWGYTF